The rows below give T cell receptor beta chains drawn from one sample of a study of T-cell reconstitution after alpha-beta-depleted transplantation in children. Each CDR3 protein is one row after TCRdb ran MiXCR on the PCR reads. Of about 370,000 distinct CDR3 sequences listed, just over 20% were seen once; the top ten hold less than 4.5%. The source material was PBMCs from the stem cell graft donor, sampled from the stem cell graft. The receptor source for this set is a human donor who donated a stem cell graft to a child with acute myeloid leukemia. The CDR3 runs from the conserved cysteine through the conserved F or W. D genes are given only for firm matches. Where a row states a size, it is once, few, many or the class of an expanded clone; other rows omit it.

V gene	clone size	D gene	J gene	CDR3 protein	CDR3 DNA
TRBV20-1	many	-	TRBJ2-1	CSAPGTGDEQFF	TGCAGTGCTCCCGGGACCGGGGATGAGCAGTTCTTC
TRBV28	-	-	TRBJ2-1	CASSFNLGGSYNEQFF	TGTGCCAGCAGTTTCAATCTTGGGGGGTCGTACAATGAGCAGTTCTTC
TRBV28	few	-	TRBJ2-1	CASITPLGGQGYNEQFF	TGTGCCAGCATCACTCCCCTTGGGGGGCAGGGATACAATGAGCAGTTCTTC
TRBV5-1	few	-	TRBJ2-1	CASRFSEYNEQFF	TGCGCCAGCAGGTTTTCGGAATACAATGAGCAGTTCTTC
TRBV6-5	-	-	TRBJ2-1	CASSYSVRYNEQFF	TGTGCCAGCAGTTACTCGGTACGATACAATGAGCAGTTCTTC
TRBV7-3	-	-	TRBJ2-1	CASSMDFTGEQFF	TGTGCCAGCAGCATGGACTTCACTGGGGAGCAGTTCTTC
TRBV4-2	few	-	TRBJ2-5	CASSQVGRQETQYF	TGTGCCAGCAGCCAAGTCGGCAGACAAGAGACCCAGTACTTC
TRBV28	-	TRBD2	TRBJ2-1	CASSSRTSANNEQFF	TGTGCCAGCAGTTCCAGGACTAGCGCAAACAATGAGCAGTTCTTC
TRBV10-3	many	-	TRBJ1-1	CAISDLNTEAFF	TGTGCCATCTCAGATTTGAACACTGAAGCTTTCTTT
TRBV20-1	few	-	TRBJ2-7	CSQVASVREQYF	TGCAGTCAGGTGGCGTCAGTACGCGAGCAGTACTTC
TRBV7-2	-	-	TRBJ1-1	CASSLTGSYTEAFF	TGTGCCAGCAGCTTAACAGGCTCCTATACTGAAGCTTTCTTT
TRBV20-1	many	-	TRBJ1-1	CSARVSGGSTEAFF	TGCAGTGCTAGAGTTTCGGGAGGGAGCACTGAAGCTTTCTTT
TRBV6-5	-	TRBD2	TRBJ2-1	CASSYWRESYNEQFF	TGTGCCAGCAGTTACTGGCGGGAGTCCTACAATGAGCAGTTCTTC
TRBV7-2	-	TRBD1	TRBJ1-1	CASSRETGAPFF	TGTGCCAGCAGCAGAGAGACAGGGGCCCCTTTCTTT
TRBV2	once	-	TRBJ1-2	CASSDLTDGYTF	TGTGCCAGCAGTGACTTGACAGATGGCTACACCTTC
TRBV12-3/TRBV12-4	many	-	TRBJ1-1	CASSSPRTDTEAFF	TGTGCCAGCAGTTCCCCCCGGACGGATACTGAAGCTTTCTTT
TRBV9	-	TRBD2	TRBJ2-2	CASSVDGSGRAGTGELFF	TGTGCCAGCAGCGTAGATGGTAGCGGGAGGGCCGGCACCGGGGAGCTGTTTTTT
TRBV20-1	-	TRBD2	TRBJ2-7	CSARVSGDRYEQYF	TGCAGTGCTAGGGTTAGCGGGGACCGCTACGAGCAGTACTTC
TRBV5-5	-	TRBD2	TRBJ2-7	CASSLLTSAYEQYF	TGTGCCAGCAGCTTGCTTACTAGCGCCTACGAGCAGTACTTC
TRBV12-3/TRBV12-4	-	TRBD2	TRBJ2-1	CASSLEGGRAKNEQFF	TGTGCCAGCAGTTTAGAGGGCGGGAGGGCCAAGAATGAGCAGTTCTTC
TRBV7-9	many	-	TRBJ1-1	CASSGTGRTEAFF	TGTGCCAGCAGCGGAACAGGGCGGACTGAAGCTTTCTTT
TRBV20-1	-	-	TRBJ2-5	CSASRDGQETQYF	TGCAGTGCTAGCCGGGACGGCCAAGAGACCCAGTACTTC
TRBV15	few	-	TRBJ2-7	CATRVGSSYEQYF	TGTGCCACCAGGGTGGGCAGTTCCTACGAGCAGTACTTC
TRBV25-1	-	TRBD1	TRBJ2-2	CASSERDRVHTGELFF	TGTGCCAGCAGTGAACGGGACAGGGTCCACACCGGGGAGCTGTTTTTT
TRBV7-9	few	-	TRBJ2-5	CASSLVSGLETQYF	TGTGCCAGCAGCTTAGTGTCCGGGTTGGAGACCCAGTACTTC
TRBV4-3	many	TRBD2	TRBJ2-7	CASSQGIAGGSYEQYF	TGCGCCAGCAGCCAAGGAATAGCGGGAGGCTCCTACGAGCAGTACTTC
TRBV2	-	TRBD2	TRBJ2-3	CASSWTSLLEAQYF	TGTGCCAGCAGTTGGACTAGCCTGTTAGAGGCGCAGTATTTT
TRBV5-1	-	-	TRBJ2-7	CASSLRGMEEQYF	TGCGCCAGCAGCTTGCGAGGGATGGAAGAGCAGTACTTC
TRBV28	few	TRBD2	TRBJ2-3	CASTPWGLAGGEDTQYF	TGTGCCAGCACCCCTTGGGGACTAGCGGGAGGAGAAGATACGCAGTATTTT
TRBV29-1	-	-	TRBJ1-5	CSVEDLQPQHF	TGCAGCGTTGAAGATCTTCAGCCCCAGCATTTT
TRBV6-4	-	TRBD2	TRBJ2-1	CASSDSLSGGNNEQFF	TGTGCCAGCAGTGACTCTTTAAGCGGGGGGAACAATGAGCAGTTCTTC
TRBV28	few	-	TRBJ2-2	CASGEGQKDSGELFF	TGTGCCAGCGGGGAGGGACAGAAAGACTCCGGGGAGCTGTTTTTT